This T cell receptor (beta chain) was captured in a study of early T cells in non-severe SARS-CoV-2 infection. Looking at the study overall: The input, bulk RNA from unsorted whole blood, was sequenced, and chains were unpaired.

The CDR3 is 16 residues long. Germline assignment: CDR1 DFQATT and CDR2 SNEGSKA (reference sequence). The V end lost 6 bases, the J end lost 3 bases, and 21 bases lay between the germline ends. Unique molecular identifiers were attached to individual cDNA molecules. MiXCR, applied by TCRdb to the 5' RACE reads, yields one record per CDR3 protein. The repertoire holds about 67,000 distinct CDR3 sequences, around a tenth seen once, with 3% to 4.5% in the top ten. This clonotype was observed many times. Its antigen is unknown. Notes on the study in general: Comparison of clonotypes with VDJdb favored anti-spike CD8 responses while missing private and CD4 specificities.

The source is an adult who was a healthcare worker with PCR-confirmed SARS-CoV-2 infection or an uninfected control (not recorded which). The sample comprised whole blood. The chain joins TRBV20-1 to TRBJ2-4, with D perhaps assigned TRBD1 or TRBD2 (5 bases each). CDR3 nucleotide sequence: TGCAGTGCCCAGTCCCAATGGGGCGGGTACAAAAACATTCAGTACTTC. As protein: CSAQSQWGGYKNIQYF.